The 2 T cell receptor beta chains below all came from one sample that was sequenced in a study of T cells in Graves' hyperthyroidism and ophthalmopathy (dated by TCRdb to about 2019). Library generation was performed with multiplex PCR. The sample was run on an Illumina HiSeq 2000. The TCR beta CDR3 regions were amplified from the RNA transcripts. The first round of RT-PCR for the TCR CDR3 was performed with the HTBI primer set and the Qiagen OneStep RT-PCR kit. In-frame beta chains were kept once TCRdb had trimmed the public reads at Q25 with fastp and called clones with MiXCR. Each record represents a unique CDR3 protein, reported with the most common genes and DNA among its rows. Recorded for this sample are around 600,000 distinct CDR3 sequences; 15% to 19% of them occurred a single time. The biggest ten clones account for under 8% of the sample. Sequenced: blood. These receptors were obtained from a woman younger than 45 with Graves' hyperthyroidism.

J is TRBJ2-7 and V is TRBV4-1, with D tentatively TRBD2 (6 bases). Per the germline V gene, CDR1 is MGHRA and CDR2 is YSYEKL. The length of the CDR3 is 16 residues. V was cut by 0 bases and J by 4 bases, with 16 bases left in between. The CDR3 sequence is CASSQENSGELYEQYF. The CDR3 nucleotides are TGCGCCAGCAGCCAAGAGAATAGCGGAGAGCTTTACGAGCAGTACTTC.

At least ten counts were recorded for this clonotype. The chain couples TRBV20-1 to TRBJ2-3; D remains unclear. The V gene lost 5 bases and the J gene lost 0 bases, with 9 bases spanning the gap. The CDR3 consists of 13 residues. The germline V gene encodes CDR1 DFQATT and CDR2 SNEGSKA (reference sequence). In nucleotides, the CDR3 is TGCAGTGCTCCCCATCCAAGCACAGATACGCAGTATTTT. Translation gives CSAPHPSTDTQYF.